These 10 T cell receptor beta chains share one sample of origin, sequenced in a study of shared clonotypes between healthy human individuals. TCRdb's table, derived via immunoSEQ multiplex PCR, lists solely in-frame clones and lacks some. The table has roughly 2 million clones, about 94% seen once. It was CD45RO-negative cells, positively selected for CCR7, that made up naive CD8 cells, with terminally differentiated effector memory CD45RA+ cells excluded. Source material: naive CD8+ T cells sorted from blood. The receptor set was obtained from a man younger than 35 in good health.

Concerning this clone itself: At the DNA level, this CDR3 is encoded by other sequences in the same sample as well. The chain has TRBV9 and TRBJ1-1; weak D call: TRBD1 (5 bases). Germline V gene sequence: CDR1 SGDLS, CDR2 YYNGEE. The CDR3 is 13 amino acids. V lost 0 bases, J lost 4 bases, and 7 bases lay in between. CDR3 protein: CASSVGGSTEAFF. The CDR3 region has the DNA TGTGCCAGCAGCGTAGGGGGCTCCACTGAAGCTTTCTTT.

V is TRBV7-6 and J is TRBJ2-2; D may be TRBD1 (5 bases). There are 15 residues in the CDR3. Trimming shortened V by 5 bases and J by 0 bases, and 10 bases separated the two germline ends. Per germline, CDR1 SGHVS and CDR2 FNYEAQ. The CDR3 DNA is TGTGCCAGCAGCAGGGGTGGCTCGAACACCGGGGAGCTGTTTTTT. Protein: CASSRGGSNTGELFF. Complete variable domain (other parts from reference TRBV7-6 and TRBJ2-2): GAGVSQSPRYKVTKRGQDVALRCDPISGHVSLYWYRQALGQGPEFLTYFNYEAQQDKSGLPNDRFSAERPEGSISTLTIQRTEQRDSAMYRCASSRGGSNTGELFFGEGSRLTVL.

To note about this clone: Other nucleotide sequences in the sample specify the same CDR3. V is TRBV5-6 and J is TRBJ2-2; D unresolved. This CDR3 comprises 13 residues. The V gene lost 2 bases and the J gene lost 6 bases, with 8 bases spanning the gap. Germline V gene lookup returns CDR1 SGHDT and CDR2 YYEEEE. DNA of the CDR3: TGTGCCAGCAGCTTAGGGTCGGCCGGGGAGCTGTTTTTT. This codes for CASSLGSAGELFF.

J is TRBJ1-6 and V is TRBV10-2; D perhaps matches TRBD1 (5 bases). Per the germline V gene, CDR1 is WSHSY and CDR2 is SAAADI. The CDR3 loop spans 15 amino acids. V gave up 2 bases and J gave up 7 bases, with 12 bases separating them. DNA of the CDR3: TGCGCCAGCAGTGAGCGAGGGGATCTCAATTCACCCCTCCACTTT. Translation gives CASSERGDLNSPLHF.

V is TRBV29-1 and J is TRBJ2-7, with D possibly being TRBD1 (6 bases). V shed 4 bases and J shed 13 bases, with 23 bases lying between them. The germline CDR1 and CDR2 sequences are SQVTM and ANQGSEA. This CDR3 is 13 amino acids long. The CDR3 sequence: CSVVTVPGQGQYF. The CDR3 bases are TGCAGCGTTGTAACAGTTCCGGGACAAGGCCAATACTTC.

The rearrangement links TRBV4-3 to TRBJ1-2, with D hard to call. V lost 4 bases, J lost 0 bases, and 9 bases lay in between. Per germline, CDR1 LGHNA and CDR2 YSLEER. The CDR3 totals 14 residues. CDR3 amino acids: CASSPGSANYGYTF. CDR3 nucleotide sequence: TGCGCCAGCAGCCCGGGTTCCGCTAACTATGGCTACACCTTC.

The CDR3 sequence is CANHREMGTEAFF. Written as DNA, the CDR3 is TGTGCCAACCACAGGGAAATGGGGACTGAAGCTTTCTTT. This chain connects TRBV2 to TRBJ1-1, with a possible D match to TRBD1 (6 bases). V was trimmed by 10 bases and J by 5 bases, leaving 17 bases between them. This CDR3 contains 13 residues. Germline V gene data show CDR1 as SNHLY and CDR2 as FYNNEI.

Comment on this clone: In the same sample, other DNA sequences code for this CDR3. The J gene is TRBJ1-2, the V gene TRBV9; D remains unclear. The CDR3 is made up of 12 amino acids. Looked up from germline, CDR1 is SGDLS and CDR2 is YYNGEE. V was trimmed by 4 bases and J by 8 bases, leaving 12 bases between them. DNA for the CDR3: TGTGCCAGCAGCCCCGGAGTAGGGGGCTACACCTTC. Translated: CASSPGVGGYTF.

The chain carries TRBV4-3 and TRBJ1-3, with D perhaps TRBD1 (5 bases). The CDR3 runs to 16 residues. Germline V gene sequence: CDR1 LGHNA, CDR2 YSLEER. V shed 2 bases and J shed 0 bases, with 11 bases lying between them. The CDR3, as DNA: TGCGCCAGCAGCCAATGGGCGGACACCTCTGGAAACACCATATATTTT. It translates to CASSQWADTSGNTIYF.

The genes are TRBV19 and TRBJ2-5; 9 bases agree with TRBD2. V shed 3 bases and J 5 bases; nucleotides not matched to a gene: 7. This CDR3 region has 15 residues. From germline, CDR1 is LNHDA and CDR2 SQIVND (reference sequence). The CDR3 DNA is TGTGCCAGTAGTATCGGTAGCGGGAGTGGGGAGACCCAGTACTTC. This translates into CASSIGSGSGETQYF.